This T cell receptor beta chain is drawn from a study of T cell responses to AZD1222 COVID-19 vaccine. Study-level points and caveats: Females made up more of the donors, who were largely white British, and clonal diversity may have come out too low. Receipt of two AZD1222 doses was followed by a rise in Spike-specific TCR breadth and depth. Spike regions recognized by vaccine-associated CD4 TCRs spanned the protein, led by 160-218 and 743-854.

Germline V gene lookup returns CDR1 MGHRA and CDR2 YSYEKL. The CDR3 covers 13 residues. Trimming removed 4 bases at V and 1 base at J, with 7 bases between. On this clone itself: Its antigen is not known.

Repertoires were generated with immunoSEQ multiplex PCR, while TCRdb's copy carries only in-frame clones and drops some. The sample yields about 100,000 clones, 87% seen once. J is TRBJ1-1 and V is TRBV4-1; no definite D call. Material: peripheral blood, obtained on day 0 of MenACWY control vaccination. The sequence derives from an adult in good health. This CDR3 is CASSPAANTEAFF. CDR3 sequence (DNA): TGCGCCAGCAGCCCGGCGGCGAACACTGAAGCTTTCTTT.